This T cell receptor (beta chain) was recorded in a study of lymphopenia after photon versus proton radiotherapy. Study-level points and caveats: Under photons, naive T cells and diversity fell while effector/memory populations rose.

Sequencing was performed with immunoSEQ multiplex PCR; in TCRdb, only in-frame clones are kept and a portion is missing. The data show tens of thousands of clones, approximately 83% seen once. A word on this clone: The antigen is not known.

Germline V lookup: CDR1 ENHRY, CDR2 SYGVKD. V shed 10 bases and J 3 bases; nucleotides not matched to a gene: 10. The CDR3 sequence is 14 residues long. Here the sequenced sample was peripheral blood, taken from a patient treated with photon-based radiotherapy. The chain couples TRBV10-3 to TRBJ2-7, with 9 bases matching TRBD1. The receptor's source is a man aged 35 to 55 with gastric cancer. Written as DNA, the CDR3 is TGTGCCACCCGGGACAGGGATTTACTCTACGAGCAGTACTTC. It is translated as CATRDRDLLYEQYF.